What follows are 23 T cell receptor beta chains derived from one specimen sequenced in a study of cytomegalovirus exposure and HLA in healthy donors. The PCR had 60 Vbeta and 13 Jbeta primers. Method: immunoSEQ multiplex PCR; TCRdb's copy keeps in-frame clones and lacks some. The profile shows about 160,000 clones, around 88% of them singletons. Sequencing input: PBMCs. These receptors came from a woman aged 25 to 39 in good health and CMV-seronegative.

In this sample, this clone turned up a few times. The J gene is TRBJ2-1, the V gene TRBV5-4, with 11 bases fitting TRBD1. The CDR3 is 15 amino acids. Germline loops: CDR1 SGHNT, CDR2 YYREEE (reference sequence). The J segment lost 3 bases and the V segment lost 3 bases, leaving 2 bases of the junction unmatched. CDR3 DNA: TGTGCCAGCAGCTCCGGGACAGGGGGCTACAATGAGCAGTTCTTC. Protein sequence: CASSSGTGGYNEQFF.

The CDR3 nucleotides read TGTGCCAGCAGTCTCGCGGATGAGCAGTTCTTC. Residues: CASSLADEQFF. The chain has TRBV27 and TRBJ2-1, with D unresolved. V dropped 5 bases and J dropped 8 bases, with 7 bases sitting between them. This CDR3 has 11 amino acids. Per germline, CDR1 MNHEY and CDR2 SMNVEV (reference sequence).

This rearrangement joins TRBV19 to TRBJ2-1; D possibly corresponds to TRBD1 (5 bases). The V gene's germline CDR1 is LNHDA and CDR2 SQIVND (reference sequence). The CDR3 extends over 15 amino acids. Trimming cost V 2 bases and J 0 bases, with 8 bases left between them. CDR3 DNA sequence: TGTGCCAGTAGTATAAAGGGGCACTCCTACAATGAGCAGTTCTTC. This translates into CASSIKGHSYNEQFF.

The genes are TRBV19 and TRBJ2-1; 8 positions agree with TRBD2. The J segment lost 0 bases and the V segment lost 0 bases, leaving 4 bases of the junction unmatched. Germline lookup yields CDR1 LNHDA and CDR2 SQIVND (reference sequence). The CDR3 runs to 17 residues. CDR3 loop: CASSIEAGGYSYNEQFF. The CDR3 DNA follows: TGTGCCAGTAGTATAGAGGCGGGGGGCTACTCCTACAATGAGCAGTTCTTC.

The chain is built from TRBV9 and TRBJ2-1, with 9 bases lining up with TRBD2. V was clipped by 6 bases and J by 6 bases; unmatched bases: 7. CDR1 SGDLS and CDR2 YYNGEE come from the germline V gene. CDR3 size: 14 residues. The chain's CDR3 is CASTAGGNRNEQFF. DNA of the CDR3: TGTGCCAGCACGGCGGGGGGGAACCGCAATGAGCAGTTCTTC.

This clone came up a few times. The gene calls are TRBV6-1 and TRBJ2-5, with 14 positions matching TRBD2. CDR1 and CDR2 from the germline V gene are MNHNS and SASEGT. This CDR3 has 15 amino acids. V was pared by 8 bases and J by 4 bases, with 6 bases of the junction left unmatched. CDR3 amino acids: CASRRLAGGPETQYF. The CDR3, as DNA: TGTGCCAGCCGAAGACTAGCGGGAGGGCCAGAGACCCAGTACTTC.

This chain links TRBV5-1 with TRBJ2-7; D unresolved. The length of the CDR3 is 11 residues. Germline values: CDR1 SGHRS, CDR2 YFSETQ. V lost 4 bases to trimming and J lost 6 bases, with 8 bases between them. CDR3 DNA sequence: TGCGCCAGCAGCCACGGAGTCGAGCAGTACTTC. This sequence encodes CASSHGVEQYF.

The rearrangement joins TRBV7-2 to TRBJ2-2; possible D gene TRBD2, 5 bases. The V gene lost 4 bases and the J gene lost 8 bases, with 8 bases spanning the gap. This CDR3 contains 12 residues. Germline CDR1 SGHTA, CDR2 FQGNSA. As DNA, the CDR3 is TGTGCCAGCAGCTCACGGGGAGGGGAGCTGTTTTTT. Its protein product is CASSSRGGELFF.

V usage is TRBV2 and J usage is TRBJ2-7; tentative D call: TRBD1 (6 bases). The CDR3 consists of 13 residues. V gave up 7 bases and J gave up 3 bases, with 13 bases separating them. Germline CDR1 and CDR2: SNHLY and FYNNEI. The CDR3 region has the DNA TGTGCCAGCAAACAGGGATTTGGCTACGAGCAGTACTTC. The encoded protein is CASKQGFGYEQYF. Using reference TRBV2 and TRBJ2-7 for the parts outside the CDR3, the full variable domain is EPEVTQTPSHQVTQMGQEVILRCVPISNHLYFYWYRQILGQKVEFLVSFYNNEISEKSEIFDDQFSVERPDGSNFTLKIRSTKLEDSAMYFCASKQGFGYEQYFGPGTRLTVT.

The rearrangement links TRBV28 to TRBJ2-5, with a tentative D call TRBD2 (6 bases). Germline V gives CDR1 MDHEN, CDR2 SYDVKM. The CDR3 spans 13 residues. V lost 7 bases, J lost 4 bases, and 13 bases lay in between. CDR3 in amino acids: CASITYGGETQYF. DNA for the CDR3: TGTGCCAGCATTACGTACGGGGGAGAGACCCAGTACTTC.

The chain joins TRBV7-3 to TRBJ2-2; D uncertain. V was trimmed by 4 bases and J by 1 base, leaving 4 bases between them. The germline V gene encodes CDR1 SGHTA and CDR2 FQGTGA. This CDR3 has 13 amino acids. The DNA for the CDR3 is TGTGCCAGCAGCTCCCGGAACACCGGGGAGCTGTTTTTT. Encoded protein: CASSSRNTGELFF.

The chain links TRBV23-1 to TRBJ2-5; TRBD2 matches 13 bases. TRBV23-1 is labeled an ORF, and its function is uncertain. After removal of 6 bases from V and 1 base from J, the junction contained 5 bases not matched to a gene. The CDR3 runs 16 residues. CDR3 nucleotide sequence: TGCGCCAGCAGACCCACTAGCGGGGGGGGCCAAGAGACCCAGTACTTC. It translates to CASRPTSGGGQETQYF.

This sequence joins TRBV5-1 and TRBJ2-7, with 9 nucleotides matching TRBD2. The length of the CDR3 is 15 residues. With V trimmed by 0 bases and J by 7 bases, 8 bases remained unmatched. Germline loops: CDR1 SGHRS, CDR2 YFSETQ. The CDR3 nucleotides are TGCGCCAGCAGCTTGGAGCTAGCGGGAACTGGAGAGCAGTACTTC. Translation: CASSLELAGTGEQYF. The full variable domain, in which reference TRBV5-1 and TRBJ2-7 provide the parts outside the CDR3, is KAGVTQTPRYLIKTRGQQVTLSCSPISGHRSVSWYQQTPGQGLQFLFEYFSETQRNKGNFPGRFSGRQFSNSRSEMNVSTLELGDSALYLCASSLELAGTGEQYFGPGTRLTVT.

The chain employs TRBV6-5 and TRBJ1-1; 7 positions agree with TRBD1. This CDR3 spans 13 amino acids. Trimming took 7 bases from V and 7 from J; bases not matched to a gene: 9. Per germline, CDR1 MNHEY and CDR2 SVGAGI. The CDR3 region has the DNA TGTGCCAGCATCAGGGGGGCAGGGAATGAAGCTTTCTTT. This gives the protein CASIRGAGNEAFF.

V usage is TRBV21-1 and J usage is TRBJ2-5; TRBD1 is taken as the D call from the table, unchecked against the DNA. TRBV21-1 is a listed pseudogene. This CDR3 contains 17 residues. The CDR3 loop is CASSPGPHRGAQETQYF. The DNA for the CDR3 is TGTGCCAGCAGCCCTGGCCCCCACAGGGGGGCGCAAGAGACCCAGTACTTC.

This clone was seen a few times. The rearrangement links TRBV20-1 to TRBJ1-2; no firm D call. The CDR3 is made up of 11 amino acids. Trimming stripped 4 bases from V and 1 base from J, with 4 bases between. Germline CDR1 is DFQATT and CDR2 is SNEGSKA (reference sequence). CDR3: CSAIFNYGYTF. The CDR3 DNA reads TGCAGTGCTATATTTAACTATGGCTACACCTTC.

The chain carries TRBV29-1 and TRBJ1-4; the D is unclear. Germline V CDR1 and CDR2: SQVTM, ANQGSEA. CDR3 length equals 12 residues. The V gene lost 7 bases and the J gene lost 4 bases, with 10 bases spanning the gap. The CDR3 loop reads CSAGLSNEKLFF. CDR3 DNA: TGCAGCGCCGGACTGAGTAATGAAAAACTGTTTTTT.

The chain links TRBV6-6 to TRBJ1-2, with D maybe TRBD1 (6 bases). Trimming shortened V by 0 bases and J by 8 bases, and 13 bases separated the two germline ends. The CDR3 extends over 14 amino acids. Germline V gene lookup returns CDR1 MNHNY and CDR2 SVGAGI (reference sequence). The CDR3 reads CASSYSSGGYGYTF. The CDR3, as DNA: TGTGCCAGCAGTTACTCGTCGGGGGGCTACGGCTACACCTTC.

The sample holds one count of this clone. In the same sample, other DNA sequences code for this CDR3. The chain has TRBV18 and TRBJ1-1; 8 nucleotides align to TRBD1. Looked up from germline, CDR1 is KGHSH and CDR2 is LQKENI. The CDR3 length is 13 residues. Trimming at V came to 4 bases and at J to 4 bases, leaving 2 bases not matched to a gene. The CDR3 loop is CASSRTGGTEAFF. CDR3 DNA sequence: TGTGCCAGCTCACGCACAGGGGGCACTGAAGCTTTCTTT.

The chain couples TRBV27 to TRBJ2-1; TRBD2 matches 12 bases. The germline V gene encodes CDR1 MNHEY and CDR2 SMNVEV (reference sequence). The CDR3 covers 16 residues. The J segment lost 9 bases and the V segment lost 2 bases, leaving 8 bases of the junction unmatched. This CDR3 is CASSLPGLAGWGEQFF. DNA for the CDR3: TGTGCCAGCAGTTTACCGGGACTAGCGGGTTGGGGTGAGCAGTTCTTC.

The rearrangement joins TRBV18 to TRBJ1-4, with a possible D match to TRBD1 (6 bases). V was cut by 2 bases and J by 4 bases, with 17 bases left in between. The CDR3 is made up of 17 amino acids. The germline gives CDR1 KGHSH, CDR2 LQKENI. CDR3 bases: TGTGCCAGCTCACCAAGAGGAGGAGGACAGAATAATGAAAAACTGTTTTTT. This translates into CASSPRGGGQNNEKLFF.

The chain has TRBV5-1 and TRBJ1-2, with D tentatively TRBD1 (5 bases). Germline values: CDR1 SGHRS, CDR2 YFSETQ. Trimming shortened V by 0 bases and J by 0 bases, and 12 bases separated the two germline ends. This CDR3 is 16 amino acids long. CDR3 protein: CASSLVGGAANYGYTF. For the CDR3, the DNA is TGCGCCAGCAGCTTGGTCGGAGGGGCCGCTAACTATGGCTACACCTTC.

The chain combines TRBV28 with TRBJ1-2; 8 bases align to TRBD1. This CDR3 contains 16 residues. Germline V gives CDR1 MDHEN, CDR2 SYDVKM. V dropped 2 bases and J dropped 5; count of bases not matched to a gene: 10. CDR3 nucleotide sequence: TGTGCCAGCAGTTTACCCATTAGGACAGGGAGGTATGGCTACACCTTC. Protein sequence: CASSLPIRTGRYGYTF.